A single sample gave rise to the 30 T cell receptor beta chains below, sequenced in a study of OX40 agonist ivuxolimab in advanced cancers. TCRdb's copy holds only in-frame clones and misses some; the assay was immunoSEQ multiplex PCR. The sample yields tens of thousands of clones, 90% to 95% seen once. The sequencing used CD4+ or CD8+ T cells sorted from blood, collected in a trial of the OX40 agonist ivuxolimab. These receptors were taken from an adult with an advanced solid tumor such as melanoma, head and neck, liver or kidney cancer.

The rearrangement uses TRBV28 and TRBJ1-4; D may be TRBD1 (5 bases). V was cut by 6 bases and J by 0 bases, with 8 bases left in between. The CDR3 totals 14 residues. Germline V gene sequence: CDR1 MDHEN, CDR2 SYDVKM. The CDR3: CASSGTATNEKLFF. DNA of the CDR3: TGTGCCAGCAGCGGGACGGCAACTAATGAAAAACTGTTTTTT.

The rearrangement joins TRBV28 to TRBJ2-3, with a weak D call TRBD2 (7 bases). Trimming removed 10 bases from V and 6 bases from J, with 23 bases in between. Looked up from germline, CDR1 is MDHEN and CDR2 is SYDVKM. The CDR3 consists of 15 residues. CDR3 sequence (DNA): TGTGCCACCCAGGCGGGCGGGAGAGGGGGGGATACGCAGTATTTT. Translating it yields CATQAGGRGGDTQYF.

This chain joins TRBV28 and TRBJ1-5; 9 nucleotides match TRBD1. V shed 5 bases, J shed 6 bases, and the junction held 8 bases outside the gene matches. Germline CDR1 and CDR2: MDHEN and SYDVKM. The CDR3 spans 15 residues. CDR3 in amino acids: CASSPRDRVGQPQHF. The DNA for the CDR3 is TGTGCCAGCAGTCCCCGGGACAGGGTCGGTCAGCCCCAGCATTTT.

J is TRBJ1-2 and V is TRBV7-9; D is perhaps TRBD1 (6 bases). V lost 3 bases, J lost 7 bases, and 12 bases lay in between. There are 13 residues in the CDR3. Germline V gene lookup returns CDR1 SEHNR and CDR2 FQNEAQ (reference sequence). As DNA, the CDR3 is TGTGCCAGCAGCTTTGTAGGGGGGGGTGGCTACACCTTC. Translation gives CASSFVGGGGYTF.

The V and J genes are TRBV7-2 and TRBJ1-1; perhaps TRBD1 as D (6 bases). Trimming stripped 6 bases from V and 3 bases from J, with 14 bases between. This CDR3 spans 14 amino acids. The germline V gene has CDR1 SGHTA and CDR2 FQGNSA. For the CDR3, the DNA is TGTGCCAGCAGGCTGGGCAGGGGAGACACTGAAGCTTTCTTT. This translates into CASRLGRGDTEAFF. Full variable domain (rest looked up from reference TRBV7-2 and TRBJ1-1): GAGVSQSPSNKVTEKGKDVELRCDPISGHTALYWYRQSLGQGLEFLIYFQGNSAPDKSGLPSDRFSAERTGGSVSTLTIQRTQQEDSAVYLCASRLGRGDTEAFFGQGTRLTVV.

The gene calls are TRBV6-5 and TRBJ2-6; D call uncertain. This CDR3 spans 15 amino acids. V was cut by 2 bases and J by 2 bases, with 7 bases left in between. The germline CDR1 and CDR2 sequences are MNHEY and SVGAGI. The CDR3 protein is CASSYDLTGANVLTF. The CDR3 DNA reads as TGTGCCAGCAGTTACGATTTAACTGGGGCCAACGTCCTGACTTTC.

The chain joins TRBV6-4 to TRBJ1-2, with 7 positions matching TRBD1. The ends lost 5 bases at V and 4 bases at J; junction bases unmatched: 4. The CDR3 consists of 13 residues. Germline V gives CDR1 MRHNA, CDR2 SNTAGT. Here the CDR3 DNA reads TGTGCCAGCAGTTCACAGGGGCCCTATGGCTACACCTTC. Translated: CASSSQGPYGYTF.

The CDR3 region is CATTSGSLDWGELFF. The CDR3 bases are TGTGCCACCACTAGCGGGAGCCTTGATTGGGGGGAGCTGTTTTTT. The genes are TRBV2 and TRBJ2-2, with 11 positions matching TRBD2. This CDR3 comprises 15 residues. CDR1 and CDR2 (germline): SNHLY, FYNNEI. V lost 10 bases, J lost 8 bases, and 12 bases stayed unmatched. The full variable domain, its missing parts supplied by reference TRBV2 and TRBJ2-2, is EPEVTQTPSHQVTQMGQEVILRCVPISNHLYFYWYRQILGQKVEFLVSFYNNEISEKSEIFDDQFSVERPDGSNFTLKIRSTKLEDSAMYFCATTSGSLDWGELFFGEGSRLTVL.

V and J are TRBV18 and TRBJ1-2; no clear D gene. The CDR3 consists of 16 residues. V lost 0 bases to trimming and J lost 0 bases, with 11 bases between them. Germline CDR1 reads KGHSH; CDR2 reads LQKENI. CDR3 loop: CASSPPNAGPNYGYTF. CDR3 sequence (DNA): TGTGCCAGCTCACCACCAAATGCGGGCCCTAACTATGGCTACACCTTC.

The chain couples TRBV2 to TRBJ2-2; 7 bases are a match to TRBD1. CDR3 length: 13 residues. The trim removed 6 bases at V and 6 bases at J, leaving 4 bases unmatched. Germline-derived CDR1 and CDR2 are SNHLY and FYNNEI. In DNA, the CDR3 is TGTGCCAGCAGCCGGGACAGCTCCGGGGAGCTGTTTTTT. Its protein product is CASSRDSSGELFF.

The chain recombines TRBV27 with TRBJ2-7; D is uncertain. The CDR3 runs 15 residues. V shed 3 bases and J shed 5 bases, with 17 bases lying between them. Per the germline V gene, CDR1 is MNHEY and CDR2 is SMNVEV (reference sequence). CDR3 DNA: TGTGCCAGCAGTTTTTCGGGCAGAATAGGAGACGAGCAGTACTTC. Translating it yields CASSFSGRIGDEQYF.

The CDR3 DNA follows: TGTGCCAGCAGCTTAGCCAGCGGGGGTTCCTACAATGAGCAGTTCTTC. Amino acid sequence: CASSLASGGSYNEQFF. This chain connects TRBV7-2 to TRBJ2-1; 8 bases map to TRBD2. CDR1 and CDR2 from the germline V gene are SGHTA and FQGNSA. The CDR3 covers 16 residues. The V and J ends lost 0 bases and 1 base, in that order; junction bases with no gene match: 2.

The genes are TRBV29-1 and TRBJ2-1, with D possibly being TRBD2 (5 bases). The CDR3 runs to 13 residues. The germline V and J ends were trimmed by 7 bases and 8 bases, with 18 bases remaining between them. CDR1 and CDR2 from the germline V gene are SQVTM and ANQGSEA. The CDR3 coding sequence is TGCAGCGGTGGTGACTACCCGTCGGATGAGCAGTTCTTC. Protein product: CSGGDYPSDEQFF.

As to this clone: One junction end disagrees with the germline gene, perhaps due to a read error. The chain links TRBV4-1 to TRBJ2-5; 7 bases align to TRBD1. Germline-derived CDR1 and CDR2 are MGHRA and YSYEKL. There are 15 residues in the CDR3. CDR3 bases: TGCGCCAGCAGCGAAGACGGGACAGTACAAGAGACCCAGTACTTC. As protein: CASSEDGTVQETQYF.

This rearrangement joins TRBV19 to TRBJ1-5, with D unclear. V gave up 3 bases and J gave up 6 bases, with 15 bases separating them. This CDR3 is 15 amino acids long. CDR1 is LNHDA, CDR2 SQIVND, per germline (reference sequence). The DNA of the CDR3 is TGTGCCAGTAGTATTAAGCCGGCAGGTAGTCAGCCCCAGCATTTT. Translating it yields CASSIKPAGSQPQHF. The variable domain in full, with the rest retrieved from reference TRBV19 and TRBJ1-5, is DGGITQSPKYLFRKEGQNVTLSCEQNLNHDAMYWYRQDPGQGLRLIYYSQIVNDFQKGDIAEGYSVSREKKESFPLTVTSAQKNPTAFYLCASSIKPAGSQPQHFGDGTRLSIL.

The chain is built from TRBV5-1 and TRBJ2-1; 7 bases agree with TRBD2. This CDR3 region has 16 residues. Germline-derived CDR1 and CDR2 are SGHRS and YFSETQ. The V gene end was trimmed by 0 bases and the J gene end by 0 bases; junction bases not matched to a gene: 3. The CDR3 DNA reads as TGCGCCAGCAGCTTGGCCCCGGGGGGCTCCTACAATGAGCAGTTCTTC. The encoded protein is CASSLAPGGSYNEQFF.

This chain links TRBV9 with TRBJ2-7; unclear D gene. The CDR3 is 16 residues long. Germline V gives CDR1 SGDLS, CDR2 YYNGEE. V was pared by 0 bases and J by 3 bases, with 16 bases between. CDR3 sequence (DNA): TGTGCCAGCAGCGTAGGGGCCTCTACATCACTCTACGAGCAGTACTTC. Protein sequence: CASSVGASTSLYEQYF.

V and J are TRBV18 and TRBJ2-7; 9 bases match TRBD1. J gave up 3 bases and V 4 bases, and 4 bases lay outside the gene matches. The germline gives CDR1 KGHSH, CDR2 LQKENI. The CDR3 spans 14 residues. CDR3 bases: TGTGCCAGCTCACGGGTGGGACAGGGCTACGAGCAGTACTTC. Residues: CASSRVGQGYEQYF. Looking up the rest from reference TRBV18 and TRBJ2-7 gives the full variable domain: NAGVMQNPRHLVRRRGQEARLRCSPMKGHSHVYWYRQLPEEGLKFMVYLQKENIIDESGMPKERFSAEFPKEGPSILRIQQVVRGDSAAYFCASSRVGQGYEQYFGPGTRLTVT.

The chain carries TRBV5-1 and TRBJ2-1; the D gene is possibly TRBD2 (7 bases). The CDR3 has 12 amino acids. CDR1 and CDR2 (germline): SGHRS, YFSETQ. V lost 0 bases, J lost 16 bases, and 14 bases lay in between. As DNA, the CDR3 is TGCGCCAGCAGCTTGGGCGGGGGCACTAGTTTCTTC. Its translation: CASSLGGGTSFF.

The table lists this clone with a count of one. V gene TRBV4-3 combines with J gene TRBJ2-1, with TRBD2 identical over 7 bases. Per germline, CDR1 LGHNA and CDR2 YSLEER. The CDR3 consists of 17 residues. V shed 3 bases and J 0 bases; nucleotides not matched to a gene: 8. Here the CDR3 reads CASSQQTSRGSYNEQFF. Written as DNA, the CDR3 is TGCGCCAGCAGCCAGCAGACTAGCCGGGGCTCCTACAATGAGCAGTTCTTC.

The chain carries TRBV10-3 and TRBJ1-1; D gene unclear. The CDR3 extends over 17 amino acids. The V and J ends lost 6 bases and 0 bases respectively, with 20 bases between them. The V gene's germline CDR1 is ENHRY and CDR2 SYGVKD. Here the CDR3 reads CAIRDPAVGNLNTEAFF. Here the CDR3 DNA reads TGTGCCATCAGAGACCCAGCGGTCGGAAATTTGAACACTGAAGCTTTCTTT.

The rearrangement joins TRBV7-9 to TRBJ1-5; tentatively, D is TRBD1 (5 bases). Germline V CDR1 and CDR2: SEHNR, FQNEAQ (reference sequence). The ends were cut back, 5 bases at V and 2 bases at J, with 16 bases in the middle. The CDR3 is 16 residues long. As DNA, the CDR3 is TGTGCCAGCAGCACAAGTTCAGGGAAGGGCAATCAGCCCCAGCATTTT. Amino acids: CASSTSSGKGNQPQHF.

The chain has TRBV7-2 and TRBJ2-5; D remains unclear. The length of the CDR3 is 14 residues. The germline gives CDR1 SGHTA, CDR2 FQGNSA. Trimming stripped 2 bases from V and 1 base from J, with 8 bases between. The CDR3 spells CASSLMPLQETQYF. The CDR3 DNA is TGTGCCAGCAGCTTAATGCCTCTCCAAGAGACCCAGTACTTC. The whole variable domain, filled in from reference TRBV7-2 and TRBJ2-5, reads GAGVSQSPSNKVTEKGKDVELRCDPISGHTALYWYRQSLGQGLEFLIYFQGNSAPDKSGLPSDRFSAERTGGSVSTLTIQRTQQEDSAVYLCASSLMPLQETQYFGPGTRLLVL.

The rearrangement joins TRBV29-1 to TRBJ1-2, with TRBD1 as a possible D gene (6 bases). Trimming took off 6 bases at V and 0 bases at J, with 8 bases between the two ends. The CDR3 has 12 amino acids. Germline V CDR1 and CDR2: SQVTM, ANQGSEA. CDR3 coding DNA: TGCAGCGTATGGACAGCTAACTATGGCTACACCTTC. The encoded protein is CSVWTANYGYTF.

Concerning this clone itself: The junction departs from the called germline gene at one end, perhaps through a read error. V usage is TRBV9 and J usage is TRBJ2-2; TRBD1 matches 7 bases. The CDR3 loop spans 16 amino acids. CDR1 is SGDLS, CDR2 YYNGEE, per germline. The DNA of the CDR3 is TGTGCCGGCAGCGTAGGGACAGCAACGGTGACCGGGGAGCTGTTTTTT. It translates to CAGSVGTATVTGELFF.

V gene TRBV7-9 combines with J gene TRBJ1-2, with unresolved D. Germline-derived CDR1 and CDR2 are SEHNR and FQNEAQ (reference sequence). The CDR3 runs 12 residues. V gave up 1 base and J gave up 5 bases, with 5 bases separating them. The CDR3 DNA reads as TGTGCCAGCAGCTTAGAAGCTTATGGCTACACCTTC. This translates into CASSLEAYGYTF.

The chain's CDR3 is CASQGLGYGYTF. CDR3 nucleotides: TGTGCCAGCCAGGGGTTGGGCTATGGCTACACCTTC. This chain links TRBV28 with TRBJ1-2; the D gene is possibly TRBD1 (6 bases). Germline V lookup: CDR1 MDHEN, CDR2 SYDVKM. The V and J ends lost 8 bases and 4 bases respectively, with 11 bases between them. The CDR3 covers 12 residues.

This clone was counted once. The rearrangement joins TRBV5-1 to TRBJ2-2; D is possibly TRBD2 (6 bases). This CDR3 spans 14 amino acids. Per germline, CDR1 SGHRS and CDR2 YFSETQ. Trimming shortened V by 5 bases and J by 4 bases, and 12 bases separated the two germline ends. In DNA, the CDR3 is TGCGCCAGCAGGGAGCGGGCTGGCACCGGGGAGCTGTTTTTT. This encodes CASRERAGTGELFF.

The chain combines TRBV5-4 with TRBJ2-2, with TRBD1 matching 8 bases. Trimming cost V 4 bases and J 6 bases; bases outside gene matches: 5. Germline V gives CDR1 SGHNT, CDR2 YYREEE (reference sequence). The CDR3 spans 14 residues. The CDR3 loop reads CASSTDRGAGELFF. The CDR3 DNA reads TGTGCCAGCAGCACCGACAGGGGTGCCGGGGAGCTGTTTTTT. Full variable domain (missing parts from reference TRBV5-4 and TRBJ2-2): ETGVTQSPTHLIKTRGQQVTLRCSSQSGHNTVSWYQQALGQGPQFIFQYYREEENGRGNFPPRFSGLQFPNYSSELNVNALELDDSALYLCASSTDRGAGELFFGEGSRLTVL.

The V and J genes are TRBV25-1 and TRBJ2-7, with TRBD1 matching over 11 bases. After removal of 8 bases from V and 0 bases from J, the junction contained 6 bases not matched to a gene. The germline V gene has CDR1 MGHDK and CDR2 SYGVNS. The CDR3 spans 15 residues. The CDR3 reads CASRDRGSSSYEQYF. The DNA for the CDR3 is TGTGCCAGCCGGGACAGGGGGTCCAGCTCCTACGAGCAGTACTTC.